Presented here are 17 T cell receptor beta chains from one specimen sequenced in a study of beta chain features in type 1 diabetes. The antigens for these receptors are not known. Since all of the isolated RNA was reverse transcribed, expressed TCRB transcripts were what got sequenced. The repertoire was sequenced with immunoSEQ multiplex PCR; TCRdb's copy has only in-frame clones and lacks some. The sample has more than 100,000 clones, 25% to 35% seen once. Study-wide results and limits: Type 1 diabetes patients had TCRB CDR3s that were shorter (moderately but significantly so) in all four CD4+ subsets.

Sequenced material: central memory CD4+ T cells from blood. The receptors here all came from a woman in her late teens or twenties with type 1 diabetes.

This clone has just a few counts. The chain combines TRBV30 with TRBJ1-5; D is unresolved. The CDR3 length is 14 residues. CDR1 and CDR2 from the germline V gene are GTSNPN and SVGIG (reference sequence). Trimming removed 0 bases from V and 2 bases from J, with 8 bases in between. The CDR3 DNA reads as TGTGCCTGGAGTGTGGGCCCGGGCAATCAGCCCCAGCATTTT. It codes for CAWSVGPGNQPQHF.

This clone was seen only once. V and J are TRBV4-3 and TRBJ2-5; D is uncertain. The V end lost 0 bases, the J end lost 5 bases, and 16 bases lay between the germline ends. This CDR3 is built from 16 residues. The V gene's germline CDR1 is LGHNA and CDR2 YSLEER. In nucleotides, the CDR3 is TGCGCCAGCAGCCAAGAGGTTACTAACGGTGGCGAGACCCAGTACTTC. It encodes CASSQEVTNGGETQYF.

This clone was seen ten or more times. This sequence joins TRBV29-1 and TRBJ1-2; a weak D match, TRBD1 (6 bases). V lost 7 bases, J lost 6 bases, and 12 bases lay in between. The CDR3 extends over 11 amino acids. Germline CDR1 SQVTM, CDR2 ANQGSEA. Written as DNA, the CDR3 is TGCAGCGGACAGGATTTAAATGGCTACACCTTC. Translated: CSGQDLNGYTF.

This clone was observed a handful of times. V is TRBV1 and J is TRBJ2-4; TRBD2 reflects the table's D call only, with no check against the DNA. TRBV1 is annotated as a pseudogene. CDR3 length equals 16 residues. The CDR3 spells CTSSQEFRTSRNIQYF. The CDR3 DNA is TGCACCAGCAGCCAAGAATTTCGGACTAGTCGAAACATTCAGTACTTC.

The chain combines TRBV4-2 with TRBJ2-7; D ambiguous. The ends were cut back, 3 bases at V and 0 bases at J, with 15 bases in the middle. From germline, CDR1 is LGHNA and CDR2 YNFKEQ. CDR3 size: 16 residues. The CDR3 region has the DNA TGTGCCAGCAGCCAGATAACCTCAGGTTCCTCCTACGAGCAGTACTTC. Amino acid sequence: CASSQITSGSSYEQYF.

This clone turned up a few times. The gene calls are TRBV11-2 and TRBJ2-1; possibly TRBD2 for D (5 bases). Trimming removed 3 bases at V and 11 bases at J, with 11 bases between. CDR1 is SGHAT, CDR2 FQNNGV, per germline. The CDR3 is made up of 12 amino acids. The CDR3 sequence is CASSFTEAQQFF. The CDR3 DNA reads as TGTGCCAGCAGCTTTACGGAGGCACAGCAGTTCTTC. Filled out from reference TRBV11-2 and TRBJ2-1, the complete variable domain reads EAGVAQSPRYKIIEKRQSVAFWCNPISGHATLYWYQQILGQGPKLLIQFQNNGVVDDSQLPKDRFSAERLKGVDSTLKIQPAKLEDSAVYLCASSFTEAQQFFGPGTRLTVL.

This clone was detected a few times. CDR3 sequence reads: CASTASGDSYNEQFF. The CDR3 DNA reads TGTGCCAGCACAGCTAGCGGAGATTCCTACAATGAGCAGTTCTTC. V usage is TRBV28 and J usage is TRBJ2-1; 7 nucleotides align to TRBD2. Looked up from germline, CDR1 is MDHEN and CDR2 is SYDVKM. CDR3 length: 15 amino acids. Trimming removed 7 bases from V and 1 base from J; junction bases left unmatched: 7.

This clone was seen just once. The CDR3 region has the DNA TGTGCCAGCAGCGTCCCGGACAGGGCCGAGACCCAGTACTTC. Encoded protein: CASSVPDRAETQYF. The V call is TRBV9, the J call TRBJ2-5; 8 bases map to TRBD1. Germline-derived CDR1 and CDR2 are SGDLS and YYNGEE. The J segment lost 5 bases and the V segment lost 2 bases, leaving 5 bases of the junction unmatched. The CDR3 runs to 14 residues.

This rearrangement joins TRBV7-2 to TRBJ1-1; 7 positions agree with TRBD1. This CDR3 is built from 15 residues. The germline V gene has CDR1 SGHTA and CDR2 FQGNSA. After removal of 3 bases from V and 0 bases from J, the junction contained 4 bases not matched to a gene. Written as DNA, the CDR3 is TGTGCCAGCAGCTTGACAGGGCTCATGAACACTGAAGCTTTCTTT. Translated, it gives CASSLTGLMNTEAFF.

This clone was seen a handful of times. This chain connects TRBV11-2 to TRBJ2-1, with 10 positions matching TRBD2. With 2 bases clipped from V and 6 bases from J, the junction kept 16 bases outside the gene matches. CDR1 and CDR2 from the germline V gene are SGHAT and FQNNGV. The CDR3 length is 19 residues. The CDR3 protein is CASSLQREGPGHSANEQFF. CDR3 coding DNA: TGTGCCAGCAGCTTACAGCGGGAGGGCCCCGGTCACAGTGCCAATGAGCAGTTCTTC.

This clone appeared a few times. J is TRBJ2-1 and V is TRBV14; D unclear. Trimming pared 0 bases from V and 4 bases from J, leaving 7 bases between. This CDR3 comprises 14 residues. Germline V gene data show CDR1 as SGHDN and CDR2 as FVKESK. CDR3: CASSQDPLYNEQFF. CDR3 coding DNA: TGTGCCAGCAGCCAAGATCCCCTATACAATGAGCAGTTCTTC.

The chain combines TRBV29-1 with TRBJ1-5, with D unclear. CDR1 is SQVTM, CDR2 ANQGSEA, per germline. This CDR3 region has 13 residues. Trimming stripped 8 bases from V and 0 bases from J, with 11 bases between. Written as DNA, the CDR3 is TGCAGCTGTCGGACTGCTAGCAATCAGCCCCAGCATTTT. Translation gives CSCRTASNQPQHF.

This clone was detected a few times. This chain links TRBV7-9 with TRBJ1-2, with a possible D match to TRBD1 (6 bases). Germline assignment: CDR1 SEHNR and CDR2 FQNEAQ (reference sequence). The CDR3 is 15 amino acids. Trimming pared 6 bases from V and 3 bases from J, leaving 17 bases between. CDR3 DNA: TGTGCCAGCAGATTACAGGGAGGGAGATACTATGGCTACACCTTC. The encoded protein is CASRLQGGRYYGYTF.

This clone came up a few times. The CDR3 nucleotides are TGTGCCTGGAGTACCCGGGAGAAGGCTTTCTTT. Translating gives CAWSTREKAFF. The chain couples TRBV30 to TRBJ1-1; no definite D call. CDR1 is GTSNPN and CDR2 is SVGIG in the germline V gene (reference sequence). Trimming removed 2 bases at V and 11 bases at J, with 12 bases between. The CDR3 runs 11 residues.

This clone was observed a few times. The V gene is TRBV6-5, the J gene TRBJ2-1; D gene unclear. V gave up 5 bases and J gave up 9 bases, with 14 bases separating them. The CDR3 consists of 13 residues. Germline CDR1 is MNHEY and CDR2 is SVGAGI. CDR3 in DNA: TGTGCCAGCAGTGGTCGTCGGAGTTTTGAGCAGTTCTTC. It is translated as CASSGRRSFEQFF.

This clone has a handful of counts. The gene calls are TRBV28 and TRBJ2-1, with D hard to call. Trimming cost V 6 bases and J 5 bases, with 5 bases left between them. The CDR3 has 11 amino acids. CDR1 MDHEN and CDR2 SYDVKM come from the germline V gene. The CDR3 nucleotides read TGTGCCAGCAGGCGGCACAATGAGCAGTTCTTC. It translates to CASRRHNEQFF. Full variable domain (outside the CDR3, taken from reference TRBV28 and TRBJ2-1): DVKVTQSSRYLVKRTGEKVFLECVQDMDHENMFWYRQDPGLGLRLIYFSYDVKMKEKGDIPEGYSVSREKKERFSLILESASTNQTSMYLCASRRHNEQFFGPGTRLTVL.

This clone was counted a few times. Within the sample, other DNA sequences also encode this same CDR3. CDR3 amino acids: CASSQSLNTGELFF. The CDR3 DNA sequence: TGTGCCAGCAGCCAATCTCTCAACACCGGGGAGCTGTTTTTT. V and J are TRBV14 and TRBJ2-2; no reliable D call. The germline CDR1 and CDR2 sequences are SGHDN and FVKESK. The V end lost 2 bases, the J end lost 2 bases, and 6 bases lay between the germline ends. This CDR3 region has 14 residues.